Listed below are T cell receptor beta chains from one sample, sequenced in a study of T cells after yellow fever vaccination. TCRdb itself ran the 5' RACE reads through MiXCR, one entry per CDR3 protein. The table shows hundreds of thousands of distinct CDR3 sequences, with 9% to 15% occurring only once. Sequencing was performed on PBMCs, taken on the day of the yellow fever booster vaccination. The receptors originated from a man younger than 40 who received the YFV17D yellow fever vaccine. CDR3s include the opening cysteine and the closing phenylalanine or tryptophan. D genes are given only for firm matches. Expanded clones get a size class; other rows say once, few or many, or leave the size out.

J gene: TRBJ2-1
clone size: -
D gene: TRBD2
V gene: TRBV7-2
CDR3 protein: CASSLGGRAFF
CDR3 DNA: TGTGCCAGCAGCTTAGGAGGGAGGGCCTTCTTC

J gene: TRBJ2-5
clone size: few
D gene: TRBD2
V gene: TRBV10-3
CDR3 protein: CAISVLAGRETQYF
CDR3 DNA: TGTGCCATCAGCGTACTAGCGGGACGAGAGACCCAGTACTTC

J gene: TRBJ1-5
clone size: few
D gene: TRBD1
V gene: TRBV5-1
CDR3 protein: CASSLEAGGGNQPQHF
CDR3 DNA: TGCGCCAGCAGCTTGGAGGCAGGGGGCGGCAATCAGCCCCAGCATTTT

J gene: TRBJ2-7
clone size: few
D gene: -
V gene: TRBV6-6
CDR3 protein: CASSWAAEGEQYF
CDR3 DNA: TGTGCCAGCAGTTGGGCAGCTGAGGGCGAGCAGTACTTC

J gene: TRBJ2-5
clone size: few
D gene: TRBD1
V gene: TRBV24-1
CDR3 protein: CATSETGRSETQYF
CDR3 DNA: TGTGCCACCAGTGAGACAGGGCGGTCAGAGACCCAGTACTTC

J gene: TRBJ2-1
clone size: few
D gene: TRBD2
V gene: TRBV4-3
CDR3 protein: CASSHSSSGRASSYNEQFF
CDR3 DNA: TGCGCCAGCAGCCATTCCTCTAGCGGGAGGGCCTCGTCCTACAATGAGCAGTTCTTC

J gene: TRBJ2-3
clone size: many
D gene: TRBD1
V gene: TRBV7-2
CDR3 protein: CASSFPGQGTDTQYF
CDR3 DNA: TGTGCCAGCAGCTTCCCGGGACAGGGGACAGATACGCAGTATTTT

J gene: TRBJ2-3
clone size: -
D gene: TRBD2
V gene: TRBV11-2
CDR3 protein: CASSLGLGFDTQYF
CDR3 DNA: TGTGCCAGCAGCTTGGGACTAGGGTTTGATACGCAGTATTTT

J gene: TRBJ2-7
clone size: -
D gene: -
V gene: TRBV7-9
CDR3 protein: CASSSPGTGYEQYF
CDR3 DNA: TGTGCCAGCAGCAGTCCCGGGACTGGCTACGAGCAGTACTTC

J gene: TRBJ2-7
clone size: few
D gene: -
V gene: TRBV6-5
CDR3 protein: CASSTGTLTTYEQYF
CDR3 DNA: TGTGCCAGCAGTACGGGGACACTGACAACCTACGAGCAGTACTTC

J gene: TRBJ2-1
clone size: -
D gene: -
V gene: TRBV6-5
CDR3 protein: CASSYSADNEQFF
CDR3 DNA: TGTGCCAGCAGTTACTCGGCAGACAATGAGCAGTTCTTC

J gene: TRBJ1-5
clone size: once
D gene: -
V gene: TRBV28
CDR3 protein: CASSFSGNGNQPQHF
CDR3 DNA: TGTGCCAGCAGTTTTTCGGGGAACGGCAATCAGCCCCAGCATTTT

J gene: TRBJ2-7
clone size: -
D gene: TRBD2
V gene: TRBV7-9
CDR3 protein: CASSLSLAGGNEQYF
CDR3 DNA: TGTGCCAGCAGCTTATCCCTAGCGGGAGGAAACGAGCAGTACTTC

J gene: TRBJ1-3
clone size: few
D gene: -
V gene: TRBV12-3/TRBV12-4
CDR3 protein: CASSLFRNTIYF
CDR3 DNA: TGTGCCAGCAGTTTATTTAGAAACACCATATATTTT

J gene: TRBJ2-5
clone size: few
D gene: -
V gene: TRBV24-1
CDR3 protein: CATSDGLVKTQYF
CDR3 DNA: TGTGCCACCAGTGATGGGCTAGTAAAGACCCAGTACTTC

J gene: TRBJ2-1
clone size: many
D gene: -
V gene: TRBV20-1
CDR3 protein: CSAREHRDSDNEQFF
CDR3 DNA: TGCAGTGCTAGAGAACACCGGGACTCGGACAATGAGCAGTTCTTC

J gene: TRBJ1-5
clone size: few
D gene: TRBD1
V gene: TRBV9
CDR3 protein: CASSAGTGALNQPQHF
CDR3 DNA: TGTGCCAGCAGCGCGGGGACAGGGGCCCTCAATCAGCCCCAGCATTTT

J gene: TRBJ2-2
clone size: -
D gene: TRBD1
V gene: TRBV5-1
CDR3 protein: CASSWSTGVFPGELFF
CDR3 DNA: TGCGCCAGCAGCTGGTCGACAGGGGTTTTCCCCGGGGAGCTGTTTTTT

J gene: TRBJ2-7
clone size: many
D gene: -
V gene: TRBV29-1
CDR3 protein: CSVGSGPIYEQYF
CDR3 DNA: TGCAGCGTTGGTTCCGGACCGATCTACGAGCAGTACTTC

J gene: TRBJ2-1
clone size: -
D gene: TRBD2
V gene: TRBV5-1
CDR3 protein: CASSFGLAGDGNEQFF
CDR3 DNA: TGCGCCAGCAGCTTCGGACTAGCGGGAGATGGGAATGAGCAGTTCTTC

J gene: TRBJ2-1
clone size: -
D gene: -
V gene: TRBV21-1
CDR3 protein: CASSKGYRGLAGLEQFF
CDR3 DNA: TGTGCCAGCAGCAAAGGATACCGAGGACTAGCGGGGTTGGAGCAGTTCTTC

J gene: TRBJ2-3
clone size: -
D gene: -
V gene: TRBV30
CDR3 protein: CAWSRYTDTQYF
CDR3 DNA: TGTGCCTGGAGTAGGTACACAGATACGCAGTATTTT

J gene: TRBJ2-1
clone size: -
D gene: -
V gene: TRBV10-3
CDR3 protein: CAIRVATGRGSYNEQFF
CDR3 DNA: TGTGCCATCAGGGTAGCTACAGGGCGCGGGTCCTACAATGAGCAGTTCTTC

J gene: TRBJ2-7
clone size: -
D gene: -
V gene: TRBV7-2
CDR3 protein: CASSLPDSHSYEQYF
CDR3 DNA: TGTGCCAGCAGCTTACCGGACAGTCACTCCTACGAGCAGTACTTC

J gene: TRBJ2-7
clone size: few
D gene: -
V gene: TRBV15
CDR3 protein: CATSRDPGGYEQYF
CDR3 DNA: TGTGCCACCAGCAGAGATCCAGGTGGCTACGAGCAGTACTTC

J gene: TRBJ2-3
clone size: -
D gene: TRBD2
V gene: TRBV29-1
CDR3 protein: CSVGAGAGIDTQYF
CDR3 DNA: TGCAGCGTTGGGGCGGGAGCGGGGATAGATACGCAGTATTTT

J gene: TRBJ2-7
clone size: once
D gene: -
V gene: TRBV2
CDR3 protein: CASSVSASYEQYF
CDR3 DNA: TGTGCCAGCAGTGTGTCTGCTTCCTACGAGCAGTACTTC

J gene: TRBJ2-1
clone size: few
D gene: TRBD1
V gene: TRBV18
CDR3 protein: CASSPRTGKNEQFF
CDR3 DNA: TGTGCCAGCTCACCGAGGACAGGGAAGAATGAGCAGTTCTTC

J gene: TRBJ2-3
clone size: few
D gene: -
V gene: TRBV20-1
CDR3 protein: CSARIVERGEADTQYF
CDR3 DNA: TGCAGTGCTAGGATCGTGGAGCGAGGGGAGGCAGATACGCAGTATTTT

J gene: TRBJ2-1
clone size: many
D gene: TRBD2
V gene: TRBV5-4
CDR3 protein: CASSLGGGDYNEQFF
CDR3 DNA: TGTGCCAGCAGCTTGGGTGGGGGGGACTACAATGAGCAGTTCTTC

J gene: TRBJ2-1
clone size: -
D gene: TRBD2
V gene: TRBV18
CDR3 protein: CASSPSLAGVYNEQFF
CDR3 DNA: TGTGCCAGCTCACCATCCCTAGCGGGAGTTTACAATGAGCAGTTCTTC

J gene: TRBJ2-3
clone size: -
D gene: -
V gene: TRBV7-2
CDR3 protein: CASSRGPGGDTQYF
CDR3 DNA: TGTGCCAGCAGCCGGGGCCCAGGAGGAGATACGCAGTATTTT

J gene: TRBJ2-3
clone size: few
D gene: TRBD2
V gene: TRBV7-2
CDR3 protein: CASSLRGAGGTDTQYF
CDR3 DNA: TGTGCCAGCAGCTTAAGGGGAGCGGGAGGCACAGATACGCAGTATTTT

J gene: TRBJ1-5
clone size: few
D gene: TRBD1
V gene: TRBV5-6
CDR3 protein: CASSQTGGSFVQPQHF
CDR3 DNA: TGTGCCAGCAGCCAGACAGGGGGCTCTTTCGTTCAGCCCCAGCATTTT

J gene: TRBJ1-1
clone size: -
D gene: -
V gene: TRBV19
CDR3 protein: CASSSTSRTEAFF
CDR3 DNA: TGTGCCAGTAGTTCTACTTCAAGGACTGAAGCTTTCTTT

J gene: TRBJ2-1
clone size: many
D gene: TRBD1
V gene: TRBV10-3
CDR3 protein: CAISEWDRGGHNEQFF
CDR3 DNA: TGTGCCATCAGTGAGTGGGACAGGGGAGGGCACAATGAGCAGTTCTTC

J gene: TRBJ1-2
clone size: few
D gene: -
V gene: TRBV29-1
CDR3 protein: CSAPTNDGYTF
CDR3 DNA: TGCAGCGCCCCGACGAATGATGGCTACACCTTC

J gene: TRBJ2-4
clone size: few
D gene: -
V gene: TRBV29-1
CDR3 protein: CSVEGGQRDIQYF
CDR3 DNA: TGCAGCGTTGAAGGGGGGCAGAGAGACATTCAGTACTTC

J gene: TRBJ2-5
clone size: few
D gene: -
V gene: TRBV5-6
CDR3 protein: CASSLGAGMVETQYF
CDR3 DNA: TGTGCCAGCAGCTTGGGGGCAGGGATGGTGGAGACCCAGTACTTC

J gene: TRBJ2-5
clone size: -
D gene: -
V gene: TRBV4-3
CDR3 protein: CASSQHMGTTTQETQYF
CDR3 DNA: TGCGCCAGCAGCCAACATATGGGTACCACCACTCAAGAGACCCAGTACTTC

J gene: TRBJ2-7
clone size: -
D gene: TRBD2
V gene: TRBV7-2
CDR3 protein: CASSLSRGVTYEQYF
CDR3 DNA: TGTGCCAGCAGCTTATCTCGGGGGGTAACTTACGAGCAGTACTTC

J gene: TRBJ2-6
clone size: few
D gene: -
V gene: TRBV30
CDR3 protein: CASVGGAFGANVLTF
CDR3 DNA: TGTGCCTCCGTCGGGGGCGCCTTTGGGGCCAACGTCCTGACTTTC